The rows below give T cell receptor beta chains drawn from one sample of a study of blood T cell repertoires in COVID-19. Assay: immunoSEQ multiplex PCR; the TCRdb copy retains only in-frame clones and omits some. The table includes over 120,000 clones, just under 90% detected once. Material: peripheral blood. Source of these receptors: a woman between 50 and 59 years old with active or convalescent COVID-19. CDR3s include the opening cysteine and the closing phenylalanine or tryptophan. A D gene is named only where the DNA matches it firmly. Not every row has a clone size; where given, it reads once, few, many or a size class.

-	TRBV6-5	16	TRBJ2-7	-	CASSYSSPRGSYEQYF	TGTGCCAGCAGTTACTCGTCCCCCAGGGGATCCTACGAGCAGTACTTC
-	TRBV4-3	14	TRBJ1-2	few	CASSQAERVGGYTF	TGCGCCAGCAGCCAGGCGGAACGAGTAGGTGGCTACACCTTC
TRBD2	TRBV6-5	15	TRBJ2-2	-	CASRGTSGSTGELFF	TGTGCCAGCAGGGGGACTAGCGGGTCCACCGGGGAGCTGTTTTTT
-	TRBV21-1	15	TRBJ2-2	-	CASSKGRRDTGELFF	TGTGCCAGCAGCAAGGGGCGCAGAGACACCGGGGAGCTGTTTTTT
-	TRBV7-9	14	TRBJ2-2	-	CASSPGGSTGELFF	TGTGCCAGCAGCCCCGGCGGGTCCACCGGGGAGCTGTTTTTT
-	TRBV24-1	15	TRBJ1-5	-	CATSDTGPSNQPQHF	TGTGCCACCAGTGATACAGGACCTAGCAATCAGCCCCAGCATTTT
-	TRBV30	12	TRBJ2-5	-	CAWSETQETQYF	TGTGCCTGGAGTGAGACTCAAGAGACCCAGTACTTC
-	TRBV10-3	13	TRBJ2-7	-	CAISEGTGYEQYF	TGTGCCATCAGTGAGGGAACAGGGTACGAGCAGTACTTC
TRBD1	TRBV7-2	15	TRBJ1-2	-	CASSLSEGGSYGYTF	TGTGCCAGCAGCTTAAGCGAAGGGGGCAGTTATGGCTACACCTTC
-	TRBV5-8	14	TRBJ1-1	-	CASSLAGGNTEAFF	TGTGCCAGCAGCTTGGCCGGGGGGAACACTGAAGCTTTCTTT
TRBD1	TRBV7-3	15	TRBJ2-7	-	CASSPQGAGAYEQYF	TGTGCCAGCAGCCCACAGGGGGCAGGTGCCTACGAGCAGTACTTC
TRBD2	TRBV2	17	TRBJ2-5	-	CASSDDGTSGFSETQYF	TGTGCCAGCAGTGACGATGGGACTAGCGGGTTTTCAGAGACCCAGTACTTC